This TCR beta chain is drawn from a study of STAT3 mutations in large granular lymphocyte leukemia. Study as a whole: Roughly half of the longitudinally sequenced T-LGLL patients carried detectable canonical activating STAT3 mutations.

Note on this clone: No antigen is known for it.

Profiled with immunoSEQ multiplex PCR; TCRdb holds only in-frame clones, not every one. The sample records about 9,100 clones, more than 85% being singletons. Study-level results: Every T-cell large granular lymphocyte leukemia patient had at least one immunodominant TCR beta clonotype. Variable sampling intervals and differing treatment regimens complicated linking therapy response to TCR clonal burden changes. All newly emerging clones after therapy were STAT3 wild type.

CDR1 and CDR2 from the germline V gene are SGHRS and YFSETQ. The CDR3 spans 16 residues. The V and J ends lost 0 bases and 0 bases respectively, with 7 bases between them. The chain is built from TRBV5-1 and TRBJ2-6; D not resolved. Sequencing was performed on peripheral blood mononuclear cells. The source is a man in his 60s with T-cell large granular lymphocyte leukemia. Some clones in this sample may be carry-over from other donors' samples. In DNA form, the CDR3 reads TGCGCCAGCAGCTTGGGACAAATCTCTGGGGCCAACGTCCTGACTTTC. Translation gives CASSLGQISGANVLTF. Filled out from reference TRBV5-1 and TRBJ2-6, the complete variable domain reads KAGVTQTPRYLIKTRGQQVTLSCSPISGHRSVSWYQQTPGQGLQFLFEYFSETQRNKGNFPGRFSGRQFSNSRSEMNVSTLELGDSALYLCASSLGQISGANVLTFGAGSRLTVL.